Shown below are 18 T cell receptor beta chains from a single sample sequenced in a study of OX40 agonist ivuxolimab in advanced cancers. Profiled with immunoSEQ multiplex PCR; TCRdb holds only in-frame clones, not every one. The sample gives some 58,000 clones, around 90% of which show up once; about 0.66% is in the top ten. The sample was CD4+ or CD8+ T cells sorted from blood, taken in a trial of the OX40 agonist ivuxolimab. These receptor sequences come from an adult with an advanced solid tumor such as melanoma, head and neck, liver or kidney cancer.

This clone turned up a few times. The chain joins TRBV6-5 to TRBJ2-1; D is unresolved. Deletions cut 8 bases from V and 6 bases from J, with 11 bases between. The CDR3 totals 12 residues. Germline CDR1 and CDR2: MNHEY and SVGAGI. This CDR3 reads CASVDDLNEQFF. The CDR3 DNA reads TGTGCCAGCGTAGACGATCTCAATGAGCAGTTCTTC.

The chain recombines TRBV10-3 with TRBJ1-2, with D unclear. Trimming took off 10 bases at V and 3 bases at J, with 18 bases between the two ends. The CDR3 consists of 14 residues. Germline loops: CDR1 ENHRY, CDR2 SYGVKD. The DNA for the CDR3 is TGTGCCACCCACCCCGGGCATCCGGACTATGGCTACACCTTC. Its translation is CATHPGHPDYGYTF.

The chain is built from TRBV5-1 and TRBJ2-3; 7 nucleotides match TRBD2. CDR3 length: 14 amino acids. Per germline, CDR1 SGHRS and CDR2 YFSETQ. The V gene end was trimmed by 2 bases and the J gene end by 2 bases; junction bases not matched to a gene: 2. CDR3 coding DNA: TGCGCCAGCAGCTTAGCGGGATCCACAGATACGCAGTATTTT. Protein sequence: CASSLAGSTDTQYF.

The chain is built from TRBV5-1 and TRBJ2-1, with a weak D call TRBD2 (6 bases). CDR1 is SGHRS and CDR2 is YFSETQ in the germline V gene. The CDR3 has 20 residues. The germline V and J ends were trimmed by 0 bases and 2 bases, with 24 bases remaining between them. The DNA for the CDR3 is TGCGCCAGCAGCTTGGCCGTACGGCTAGCCCCCAGCGGGCCCTACAATGAGCAGTTCTTC. Translation gives CASSLAVRLAPSGPYNEQFF.

V and J are TRBV5-4 and TRBJ1-1; D possibly corresponds to TRBD1 (5 bases). The V end lost 9 bases, the J end lost 1 base, and 16 bases lay between the germline ends. The CDR3 consists of 14 residues. CDR1 is SGHNT, CDR2 YYREEE, per germline (reference sequence). The CDR3 DNA follows: TGTGCCATATCGGCTTGGGGCTGGAACACTGAAGCTTTCTTT. Encoded protein: CAISAWGWNTEAFF.

The chain combines TRBV6-1 with TRBJ2-3; D is uncertain. Trimming removed 1 base from V and 2 bases from J, with 10 bases in between. CDR1 is MNHNS, CDR2 SASEGT, per germline. This CDR3 has 15 amino acids. CDR3 sequence reads: CASSEELHPTDTQYF. The CDR3 coding sequence is TGTGCCAGCAGTGAAGAACTTCACCCCACAGATACGCAGTATTTT.

This clone was seen a single time. This sequence joins TRBV5-1 and TRBJ2-2; D remains ambiguous. V shed 0 bases and J shed 1 base, with 7 bases lying between them. The CDR3 length is 15 residues. Germline V CDR1 and CDR2: SGHRS, YFSETQ. In nucleotides, the CDR3 is TGCGCCAGCAGCTTGGCGCAGGTGAACACCGGGGAGCTGTTTTTT. It is translated as CASSLAQVNTGELFF.

The V and J genes are TRBV19 and TRBJ1-5; 7 bases match TRBD1. This CDR3 comprises 14 residues. The germline CDR1 and CDR2 sequences are LNHDA and SQIVND (reference sequence). The J segment lost 7 bases and the V segment lost 5 bases, leaving 8 bases of the junction unmatched. The CDR3 bases are TGTGCCAGTAGTGATGACAGGGTAATCCAGCCCCAGCATTTT. This encodes CASSDDRVIQPQHF.

The chain recombines TRBV5-5 with TRBJ2-1; the match to TRBD2 covers 7 bases. CDR3 length equals 15 residues. Trimming cost V 2 bases and J 5 bases; bases outside gene matches: 7. Looked up from germline, CDR1 is SGHKS and CDR2 is YYEKEE (reference sequence). In nucleotides, the CDR3 is TGTGCCAGCAGCTTTCGCCTAGCGGTAAACAATGAGCAGTTCTTC. Translation gives CASSFRLAVNNEQFF. Full variable domain (remainder filled in from reference TRBV5-5 and TRBJ2-1): DAGVTQSPTHLIKTRGQQVTLRCSPISGHKSVSWYQQVLGQGPQFIFQYYEKEERGRGNFPDRFSARQFPNYSSELNVNALLLGDSALYLCASSFRLAVNNEQFFGPGTRLTVL.

The chain uses TRBV19 and TRBJ2-7, with 12 bases aligning to TRBD2. This CDR3 is built from 15 residues. J lost 6 bases, V lost 7 bases, and 10 bases had no gene match. Germline V gene data show CDR1 as LNHDA and CDR2 as SQIVND (reference sequence). In nucleotides, the CDR3 is TGTGCCAGTAAGACTAGCGGGAGAGGCGGCGGCGAGCAGTACTTC. Translating it yields CASKTSGRGGGEQYF.

The rearrangement links TRBV7-2 to TRBJ1-3; D gene unclear. The CDR3 is made up of 13 amino acids. CDR1 SGHTA and CDR2 FQGNSA come from the germline V gene. V dropped 5 bases and J dropped 2 bases, with 7 bases sitting between them. CDR3 nucleotide sequence: TGTGCCAGCAGCCGTGAGACTGGAAACACCATATATTTT. This sequence encodes CASSRETGNTIYF.

This clone has a single count. The J gene is TRBJ1-4, the V gene TRBV11-3; TRBD1 is a possible D gene (5 bases). The CDR3 extends over 14 amino acids. V was clipped by 5 bases and J by 4 bases, with 11 bases between them. Germline CDR1 and CDR2: SGHNT and YENEEA. The CDR3 loop reads CASSRGGGNEKLFF. The CDR3 DNA is TGTGCCAGCAGCCGGGGGGGAGGTAATGAAAAACTGTTTTTT. Complete variable domain (other parts from reference TRBV11-3 and TRBJ1-4): EAGVVQSPRYKIIEKKQPVAFWCNPISGHNTLYWYLQNLGQGPELLIRYENEEAVDDSQLPKDRFSAERLKGVDSTLKIQPAELGDSAVYLCASSRGGGNEKLFFGSGTQLSVL.

This chain connects TRBV18 to TRBJ1-1, with 7 positions matching TRBD1. J was trimmed by 0 bases and V by 3 bases; bases with no gene match: 4. In germline, CDR1 is KGHSH, CDR2 LQKENI. CDR3 length: 15 residues. CDR3 nucleotide sequence: TGTGCCAGCTCACCCGACAGGGCCATGAACACTGAAGCTTTCTTT. Translated, it gives CASSPDRAMNTEAFF.

The chain links TRBV9 to TRBJ2-2, with D unresolved. This CDR3 contains 15 residues. V was shortened by 1 base and J by 7 bases, with 14 bases between the two germline ends. The germline gives CDR1 SGDLS, CDR2 YYNGEE. DNA for the CDR3: TGTGCCAGCAGCGTACTGCCCGGCCTTGGCGGGGAGCTGTTTTTT. Its protein is CASSVLPGLGGELFF.

On this clone: Sequence at one end of the junction differs from germline and may be a read error. The chain recombines TRBV7-7 with TRBJ2-5; weak D call: TRBD2 (6 bases). Germline loops: CDR1 SSHAT, CDR2 FNYEAQ (reference sequence). The CDR3 covers 15 residues. The CDR3: CASSLGRVREETQYF. CDR3 nucleotide sequence: TGTGCTAGCAGCTTAGGTCGGGTCCGGGAGGAGACCCAGTACTTC.

The rearrangement joins TRBV7-3 to TRBJ2-5; D may be TRBD1 (5 bases). In germline, CDR1 is SGHTA, CDR2 FQGTGA. The CDR3 consists of 12 residues. Between the trimmed V and J ends, which lost 3 bases and 4 bases, there was a span of 6 bases. In DNA, the CDR3 is TGTGCCAGCAGCTTCCAGGGAGAGACCCAGTACTTC. Translation gives CASSFQGETQYF.

This chain links TRBV5-5 with TRBJ2-7; 8 bases agree with TRBD1. The CDR3 is made up of 15 amino acids. Germline V gives CDR1 SGHKS, CDR2 YYEKEE (reference sequence). V trimming: 4 bases; J trimming: 5 bases; junction bases outside the gene matches: 11. CDR3 residues: CASSRDGGQGDEQYF. The DNA of the CDR3 is TGTGCCAGCAGCCGCGACGGAGGACAGGGCGACGAGCAGTACTTC.

This CDR3 reads CSGSGGRETQYF. CDR3 bases: TGCAGCGGCAGCGGGGGGCGGGAGACCCAGTACTTC. V gene TRBV29-1 combines with J gene TRBJ2-5; TRBD2 aligns across 9 bases. Unmatched junction bases numbered 5, after V lost 7 bases and J lost 5 bases. This CDR3 has 12 residues. The germline gives CDR1 SQVTM, CDR2 ANQGSEA.